Listed below are T cell receptor beta chains from one sample, sequenced in a study of blood T cell repertoires in COVID-19. Sequencing used immunoSEQ multiplex PCR; TCRdb keeps in-frame clones, though not all of them. Seen here are some 37,000 clones, over 75% observed once, and the top ten hold over 25%. The sequenced sample consisted of peripheral blood. Source of these receptors: a man of 80 years or more with active or convalescent COVID-19. The conserved cysteine and the conserved F or W are not part of the CDR3 here. Fields, in order: J gene, V gene, CDR3 protein.

TRBJ2-7	TRBV27	ATKPLADQYEQY
TRBJ2-7	TRBV7-8	ASSLAGVTTHEQY
TRBJ1-6	TRBV7-9	ASSLGTGFYNSPLH
TRBJ2-1	TRBV20-1	SALGINEQF
TRBJ2-3	TRBV27	ASSGLSTDTQY
TRBJ2-7	TRBV7-2	ASSSGTTLTEQY
TRBJ1-4	TRBV5-4	ASSLRQSNEKLF
TRBJ2-3	TRBV7-2	ASRMRQGVSTDTQY
TRBJ2-3	TRBV11-2	ASSLGRGLSTDTQY
TRBJ2-1	TRBV11-3	ASSPGLAGGNEQF
TRBJ2-7	TRBV6-1	ASSEGQATGHEQY
TRBJ2-7	TRBV6-5	ASSLRTVSYEQY
TRBJ1-3	TRBV5-4	ASSLGAGVGNTIY
TRBJ2-5	TRBV28	ASSTNPGTSVETQY
TRBJ2-2	TRBV7-2	ASRTGSTGELF
TRBJ2-7	TRBV3-1/TRBV3-2	ASSEVRNEQY
TRBJ1-3	TRBV19	ASRVSSGNTIY
TRBJ1-4	TRBV7-9	ASSLGETNEKLF
TRBJ1-1	TRBV9	ASSVPHQGATAEAF
TRBJ1-2	TRBV7-9	ASSLVRANYGYT
TRBJ1-4	TRBV7-2	ASSLGQGKEKLF
TRBJ2-3	TRBV5-1	ASSLEGRAPDTQY
TRBJ1-1	TRBV12-3/TRBV12-4	ASSMIRAEAF
TRBJ2-3	TRBV27	ASSLGGGPTDTQY